What follows are 26 T cell receptor beta chains derived from one specimen sequenced in a study of blood T cells in healthy people across ages. A second PCR, run for roughly 7 to 12 cycles, used a sample-barcoded 5' primer plus a J-beta primer mix. TCRdb used MiXCR to reprocess the 5' RACE reads, holding one entry per CDR3 protein. Here the sample spans about 830,000 distinct CDR3 sequences, roughly 50% being singletons. The sequencing sample was made of blood. These receptors came from a man aged 30 to 39 in good health.

This clonotype has more than one count but fewer than ten. The V and J genes are TRBV20-1 and TRBJ2-3, with 10 bases that match TRBD2. CDR3 length equals 16 residues. Germline CDR1 and CDR2: DFQATT and SNEGSKA (reference sequence). V was pared by 1 base and J by 6 bases, with 10 bases of the junction left unmatched. CDR3 in amino acids: CSARAFDSGGYDTQYF. CDR3 in DNA: TGCAGTGCTAGAGCCTTCGATAGCGGGGGGTACGATACGCAGTATTTT.

This clonotype was found a few times. The chain uses TRBV7-3 and TRBJ2-4; either TRBD1 or TRBD2 may supply D (6 bases each). Germline V gene data show CDR1 as SGHTA and CDR2 as FQGTGA. The CDR3 loop spans 16 amino acids. Deletions cut 2 bases from V and 1 base from J, with 12 bases between. The DNA of the CDR3 is TGTGCCAGCAGCTTATCGGGGGCAGGGGCCAAAAACATTCAGTACTTC. This translates into CASSLSGAGAKNIQYF.

The chain has TRBV6-2 or TRBV6-3 and TRBJ1-2; D gene ambiguous. Germline V CDR1 and CDR2: MNHEY, SVGEGT. The CDR3 has 12 residues. V shed 6 bases and J shed 7 bases, with 12 bases lying between them. Written as DNA, the CDR3 is TGTGCCAGCAGCCCCGGCACCTCTGGCTACACCTTC. Protein sequence: CASSPGTSGYTF.

This clonotype was found a few times. This chain joins TRBV29-1 and TRBJ2-7, with TRBD2 matching 7 bases. Germline V CDR1 and CDR2: SQVTM, ANQGSEA. The V segment lost 6 bases and the J segment 7 bases; nucleotides outside the gene matches: 12. The CDR3 contains 13 residues. CDR3 sequence reads: CSVDLADSFEQYF. CDR3 nucleotides: TGCAGCGTAGACCTAGCGGATAGCTTTGAGCAGTACTTC.

The chain joins TRBV7-8 to TRBJ1-2; a weak D match, TRBD1 (5 bases). The CDR3 has 15 amino acids. The germline gives CDR1 SGHVS, CDR2 FQNEAQ. V was pared by 1 base and J by 5 bases, with 14 bases between. The CDR3 region is CASSLVEWGRYGYTF. CDR3 coding DNA: TGTGCCAGCAGCTTAGTCGAATGGGGGAGATATGGCTACACCTTC.

The V gene is TRBV7-9, the J gene TRBJ2-1, with D unclear. The CDR3 has 12 residues. With 2 bases removed from V and 13 bases from J, the gap between germline ends came to 12 bases. Germline V lookup: CDR1 SEHNR, CDR2 FQNEAQ (reference sequence). CDR3 in amino acids: CASSLSRRGQFF. The CDR3 DNA reads as TGTGCCAGCAGCTTAAGCAGGCGAGGACAGTTCTTC. Complete variable domain (other parts from reference TRBV7-9 and TRBJ2-1): DTGVSQNPRHKITKRGQNVTFRCDPISEHNRLYWYRQTLGQGPEFLTYFQNEAQLEKSRLLSDRFSAERPKGSFSTLEIQRTEQGDSAMYLCASSLSRRGQFFGPGTRLTVL.

The V call is TRBV21-1, the J call TRBJ2-4; the table's D gene call, TRBD1, was not cross checked with the DNA. TRBV21-1 is flagged as a pseudogene. CDR3 length: 18 amino acids. The CDR3 here is CAPPERQGPMGSRNIQYF. The CDR3 DNA reads TGTGCCCCACCGGAGAGGCAGGGGCCCATGGGGAGCAGAAACATTCAGTACTTC.

The J gene is TRBJ2-5, the V gene TRBV7-2; 7 nucleotides match TRBD2. Germline V gene data show CDR1 as SGHTA and CDR2 as FQGNSA. Trimming cost V 5 bases and J 11 bases; bases outside gene matches: 20. This CDR3 comprises 16 residues. In nucleotides, the CDR3 is TGTGCCAGCAGCCCTCCCGGACGAGCGGGACTAAATGAGCAGTACTTC. Translating gives CASSPPGRAGLNEQYF. Full variable domain (outside the CDR3, taken from reference TRBV7-2 and TRBJ2-5): GAGVSQSPSNKVTEKGKDVELRCDPISGHTALYWYRQSLGQGLEFLIYFQGNSAPDKSGLPSDRFSAERTGGSVSTLTIQRTQQEDSAVYLCASSPPGRAGLNEQYFGPGTRLLVL.

This chain uses TRBV6-2 or TRBV6-3 with TRBJ2-1, with 11 bases fitting TRBD2. The germline gives CDR1 MNHEY, CDR2 SVGEGT. The CDR3 spans 17 residues. V lost 6 bases and J lost 5; bases outside the gene matches: 12. CDR3 sequence: CASSDPIAGGPDNEQFF. The CDR3 DNA reads as TGTGCCAGCAGCGACCCTATAGCGGGGGGGCCCGACAATGAGCAGTTCTTC.

The chain combines TRBV28 with TRBJ2-7; D gene uncertain. Trimming cost V 4 bases and J 3 bases, with 4 bases left between them. This CDR3 is 11 amino acids long. CDR1 is MDHEN, CDR2 SYDVKM, per germline. The CDR3 spells CASSWHYEQYF. The CDR3, as DNA: TGTGCCAGCAGTTGGCACTACGAGCAGTACTTC. Complete variable domain (other parts from reference TRBV28 and TRBJ2-7): DVKVTQSSRYLVKRTGEKVFLECVQDMDHENMFWYRQDPGLGLRLIYFSYDVKMKEKGDIPEGYSVSREKKERFSLILESASTNQTSMYLCASSWHYEQYFGPGTRLTVT.

This rearrangement joins TRBV27 to TRBJ2-7, with TRBD1 matching 10 bases. The CDR3 contains 16 residues. V was clipped by 6 bases and J by 3 bases; unmatched bases: 11. CDR1 and CDR2 from the germline V gene are MNHEY and SMNVEV (reference sequence). Written as DNA, the CDR3 is TGTGCCAGCAGACCGGGACAGGGGATGCTAAACTACGAGCAGTACTTC. Residues: CASRPGQGMLNYEQYF.

This chain joins TRBV7-2 and TRBJ2-1, with D tentatively TRBD2 (5 bases). The CDR3 has 14 amino acids. CDR1 SGHTA and CDR2 FQGNSA come from the germline V gene. V lost 5 bases and J lost 6, with 14 bases in between. The CDR3 DNA is TGTGCCAGCAGCCCCTGGACTGACCGCAATGAGCAGTTCTTC. Its translation is CASSPWTDRNEQFF.

Comment on this clonotype: A clone one base away is much larger, so this may be a read error. The chain couples TRBV7-9 to TRBJ2-3; D assignment may be TRBD1 or TRBD2 (5 bases each). This CDR3 contains 12 residues. CDR1 and CDR2 (germline): SEHNR, FQNEAQ (reference sequence). The CDR3 here is CTSSLRDDTQYF. In DNA, the CDR3 is TGTACCAGCAGCTTAAGGGACGATACGCAGTATTTT.

The rearrangement joins TRBV13 to TRBJ2-3, with 9 bases aligning to TRBD2. The CDR3 is 16 residues long. The trim removed 3 bases at V and 4 bases at J, leaving 8 bases unmatched. Germline V gene lookup returns CDR1 PRHDT and CDR2 FYEKMQ (reference sequence). For the CDR3, the DNA is TGTGCCAGCAGCTTCCTTGGCGGGGGGGCCCCAGATACGCAGTATTTT. Translating it yields CASSFLGGGAPDTQYF.

This clonotype was seen a handful of times. The rearrangement uses TRBV7-2 and TRBJ2-5; TRBD2 aligns across 9 bases. The CDR3 length is 14 residues. Germline-derived CDR1 and CDR2 are SGHTA and FQGNSA. J lost 3 bases, V lost 4 bases, and 3 bases had no gene match. CDR3 amino acids: CASSSTSGKETQYF. The CDR3 region has the DNA TGTGCCAGCAGCTCGACTAGCGGAAAAGAGACCCAGTACTTC.

This rearrangement joins TRBV9 to TRBJ2-3; D gene unclear. The CDR3 is 14 residues long. The V end lost 4 bases, the J end lost 3 bases, and 12 bases lay between the germline ends. CDR1 SGDLS and CDR2 YYNGEE come from the germline V gene. The CDR3 bases are TGTGCCAGCAGCCATTCCCAAACAACAGATACGCAGTATTTT. Translating gives CASSHSQTTDTQYF.

The V and J genes are TRBV20-1 and TRBJ1-5; D call uncertain. V was clipped by 6 bases and J by 3 bases, with 9 bases between them. The CDR3 has 12 amino acids. Per the germline V gene, CDR1 is DFQATT and CDR2 is SNEGSKA (reference sequence). CDR3 protein: CSASRANQPQHF. In DNA, the CDR3 is TGCAGTGCCAGCCGGGCCAATCAGCCCCAGCATTTT.

This clonotype was seen a handful of times. This rearrangement joins TRBV5-1 to TRBJ2-3; unclear D gene. This CDR3 contains 14 residues. V was shortened by 5 bases and J by 2 bases, with 12 bases between the two germline ends. Germline CDR1 SGHRS, CDR2 YFSETQ. This CDR3 reads CASSPDGPTDTQYF. The CDR3 DNA reads TGCGCCAGCAGTCCGGACGGCCCCACAGATACGCAGTATTTT.

V gene TRBV28 combines with J gene TRBJ2-7; TRBD2 agrees at 9 bases. The length of the CDR3 is 15 residues. V dropped 6 bases and J dropped 3; count of bases not matched to a gene: 9. Looked up from germline, CDR1 is MDHEN and CDR2 is SYDVKM. CDR3 loop: CASRSPGLANYEQYF. For the CDR3, the DNA is TGTGCCAGCAGATCTCCGGGACTAGCAAACTACGAGCAGTACTTC. Together with reference TRBV28 and TRBJ2-7, the CDR3 gives the full variable domain: DVKVTQSSRYLVKRTGEKVFLECVQDMDHENMFWYRQDPGLGLRLIYFSYDVKMKEKGDIPEGYSVSREKKERFSLILESASTNQTSMYLCASRSPGLANYEQYFGPGTRLTVT.

A few counts support this clonotype. The V gene is TRBV7-9, the J gene TRBJ2-3; the D is unclear. The CDR3 is made up of 12 amino acids. The V end lost 1 base, the J end lost 6 bases, and 5 bases lay between the germline ends. From germline, CDR1 is SEHNR and CDR2 FQNEAQ (reference sequence). CDR3 in DNA: TGTGCCAGCAGCTTAGAGCAGGATACGCAGTATTTT. This sequence encodes CASSLEQDTQYF.

The chain combines TRBV5-1 with TRBJ2-1, with a weak D call TRBD2 (5 bases). The CDR3 loop spans 15 amino acids. V lost 7 bases and J lost 7, with 21 bases in between. Per germline, CDR1 SGHRS and CDR2 YFSETQ. The CDR3 region is CASCNAELGMNEQFF. The CDR3 DNA follows: TGCGCCAGCTGCAACGCGGAACTAGGGATGAATGAGCAGTTCTTC.

This clonotype was counted only a few times. The chain has TRBV6-5 and TRBJ2-7; the D is unclear. This CDR3 spans 14 amino acids. CDR1 and CDR2 (germline): MNHEY, SVGAGI. V was cut by 0 bases and J by 2 bases, with 8 bases left in between. For the CDR3, the DNA is TGTGCCAGCAGTTACTCGGCTAGTACCTACGAGCAGTACTTC. Residues: CASSYSASTYEQYF.

This clonotype was seen a handful of times. The genes are TRBV7-8 and TRBJ2-5; 7 positions agree with TRBD2. From germline, CDR1 is SGHVS and CDR2 FQNEAQ. V shed 5 bases, J shed 1 base, and the junction held 10 bases outside the gene matches. CDR3 size: 16 residues. This chain's CDR3 is CASSPESGAVQETQYF. The CDR3 nucleotides are TGTGCCAGCAGCCCGGAGAGCGGGGCCGTCCAAGAGACCCAGTACTTC.

About this clonotype itself: A much larger clone is a single base away; this may be a read error. The rearrangement links TRBV7-2 to TRBJ2-3; D is uncertain. The CDR3 is 16 amino acids. Germline CDR1 and CDR2: SGHTA and FQGNSA. The CDR3 bases are TGTGCCGGCAGAGACCGAGGAGCGCCTAGCACAGATACGCAGTATTTT. This sequence encodes CAGRDRGAPSTDTQYF.

This chain uses TRBV3-1 with TRBJ2-1; D is ambiguous. V gave up 1 base and J gave up 3 bases, with 10 bases separating them. This CDR3 comprises 15 residues. The germline V gene encodes CDR1 LGHDT and CDR2 YNNKEL (reference sequence). The CDR3 DNA reads TGTGCCAGCAGCCAAGGTCCATTGGGCTACAATGAGCAGTTCTTC. Its translation: CASSQGPLGYNEQFF.

V and J are TRBV6-6 and TRBJ2-1; the match to TRBD2 covers 8 bases. The CDR3 loop spans 12 amino acids. The germline CDR1 and CDR2 sequences are MNHNY and SVGAGI (reference sequence). The CDR3 is CAGGAGANEQFF. The CDR3 bases are TGTGCGGGGGGAGCGGGAGCCAATGAGCAGTTCTTC.